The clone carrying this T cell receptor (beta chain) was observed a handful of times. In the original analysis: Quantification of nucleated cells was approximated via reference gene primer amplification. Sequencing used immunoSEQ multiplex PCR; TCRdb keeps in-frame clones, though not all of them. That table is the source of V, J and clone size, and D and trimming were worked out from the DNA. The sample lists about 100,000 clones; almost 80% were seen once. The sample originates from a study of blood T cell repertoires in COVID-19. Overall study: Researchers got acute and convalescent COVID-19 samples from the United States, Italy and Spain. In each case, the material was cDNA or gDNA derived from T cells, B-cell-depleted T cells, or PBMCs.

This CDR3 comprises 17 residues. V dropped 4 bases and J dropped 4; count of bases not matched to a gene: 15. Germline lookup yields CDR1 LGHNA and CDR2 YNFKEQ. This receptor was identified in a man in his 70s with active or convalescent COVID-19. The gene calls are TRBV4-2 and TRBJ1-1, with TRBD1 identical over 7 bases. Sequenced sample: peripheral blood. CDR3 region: CASSLSITRTGTTEAFF. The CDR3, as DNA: TGTGCCAGCAGCCTATCGATCACAAGGACAGGAACCACTGAAGCTTTCTTT.